These 6 T cell receptor beta chains came from one sample sequenced in a study of T-cell reconstitution after alpha-beta-depleted transplantation in children. During its preparation, the TCRbeta library received unique molecular identifiers. MiXCR, run by TCRdb on the PCR reads, gives a single entry per CDR3 protein. The sample contains roughly 200,000 distinct CDR3 sequences, roughly 15% of which appear only once. The input for sequencing was PBMCs from the stem cell graft donor, taken from the stem cell graft. These receptors were collected from a human donor who donated a stem cell graft to a child with acute lymphoblastic leukemia.

This clonotype has at least ten counts. The rearrangement uses TRBV6-5 and TRBJ2-3; D gene ambiguous. Deletions cut 8 bases from V and 4 bases from J, with 10 bases between. This CDR3 has 12 amino acids. Germline lookup yields CDR1 MNHEY and CDR2 SVGAGI. CDR3 loop: CASWKPPDTQYF. CDR3 DNA sequence: TGTGCCAGCTGGAAACCCCCAGATACGCAGTATTTT.

This clonotype has ten or more counts. The CDR3 loop is CASSSRTNEPPEQFF. CDR3 in DNA: TGCGCCAGCAGCTCCCGGACCAACGAGCCCCCTGAGCAGTTCTTC. The V and J genes are TRBV5-1 and TRBJ2-1; the D is unclear. Trimming took 3 bases from V and 9 from J, leaving 19 bases between them. The germline gives CDR1 SGHRS, CDR2 YFSETQ. The CDR3 sequence is 15 residues long.

The rearrangement joins TRBV10-3 to TRBJ2-5; D remains ambiguous. The CDR3 length is 14 residues. Germline V gene sequence: CDR1 ENHRY, CDR2 SYGVKD. Trimming took 3 bases from V and 13 from J, leaving 21 bases between them. The CDR3 here is CAISEALSGSLRYF. The CDR3 DNA reads TGTGCCATCAGTGAAGCCCTATCCGGGTCCTTACGGTACTTC.

This clonotype was detected ten times or more. The rearrangement links TRBV11-2 to TRBJ1-6, with D uncertain. Between the trimmed V and J ends, which lost 2 bases and 5 bases, there was a span of 7 bases. The germline gives CDR1 SGHAT, CDR2 FQNNGV. The CDR3 is 14 amino acids. The CDR3 DNA reads TGTGCCAGCAGCTTATTGCCAGATAATTCACCCCTCCACTTT. Translating gives CASSLLPDNSPLHF.

The rearrangement joins TRBV7-6 to TRBJ2-5, with TRBD2 matching over 7 bases. This CDR3 region has 12 residues. The germline V gene encodes CDR1 SGHVS and CDR2 FNYEAQ. With V trimmed by 4 bases and J by 7 bases, 3 bases remained unmatched. The CDR3 DNA follows: TGTGCCAGCAGCTATGGGGGGGTGACCCAGTACTTC. This codes for CASSYGGVTQYF.

V is TRBV5-1 and J is TRBJ2-1; 7 bases line up with TRBD1. Germline trimming cut 1 base from V and 4 bases from J; bases unmatched to any gene: 8. Germline V lookup: CDR1 SGHRS, CDR2 YFSETQ. This CDR3 has 16 amino acids. CDR3 DNA sequence: TGCGCCAGCAGCTTGTCCACAGGGGCGCTTTACAATGAGCAGTTCTTC. Protein product: CASSLSTGALYNEQFF. The full variable domain, with the rest looked up from reference TRBV5-1 and TRBJ2-1, is KAGVTQTPRYLIKTRGQQVTLSCSPISGHRSVSWYQQTPGQGLQFLFEYFSETQRNKGNFPGRFSGRQFSNSRSEMNVSTLELGDSALYLCASSLSTGALYNEQFFGPGTRLTVL.